The T cell receptor beta chain described here comes from a study of monozygotic twins with inflammatory bowel disease. Germline lookup yields CDR1 SQVTM and CDR2 ANQGSEA. The CDR3 is 15 amino acids. Template switching added UMIs carrying a 6-nucleotide sample barcode. TCRdb reanalyzed the 5' RACE reads and collapses them to one entry per CDR3 protein, without DNA. Its table lists about 380,000 distinct CDR3 sequences. Input material: blood. The chain links TRBV29-1 to TRBJ2-3; no DNA is available, so the TRBD1 call from TCRdb remains unchecked. The source of this sequence is a human donor with ulcerative colitis or Crohn's disease, or a healthy co-twin of an affected twin (not recorded which). The CDR3 protein is CSVRAGGWGGDTQYF.